The 4 T cell receptor beta chains in this list originate from one sample, sequenced in a study of radiation and T cells in renal cell carcinoma. Libraries were prepared by immunoSEQ multiplex PCR; TCRdb keeps only in-frame clonotypes and omits some of them. The sample includes 95,000 to 150,000 clones, around 83% of them seen just once. Time point described: baseline pretreatment blood. Stated treatment: 15 Gy SBRT to primary tumor, nephrectomy 4 weeks later. Here the sequenced sample was blood, taken from a patient whose treatment included radiotherapy and nephrectomy. These receptors were taken from a woman between 55 and 75 years old with renal cell carcinoma.

In this sample, this clone turned up a few times. V and J are TRBV7-9 and TRBJ1-5; D not certain. CDR1 and CDR2 from the germline V gene are SEHNR and FQNEAQ (reference sequence). This CDR3 comprises 15 residues. The V end was cut by 4 bases, the J end by 3 bases, with 13 bases between. CDR3 coding DNA: TGTGCCAGCAGCTCTCAGGATCGGGACAATCAGCCCCAGCATTTT. This sequence encodes CASSSQDRDNQPQHF.

V is TRBV9 and J is TRBJ1-1; D is perhaps TRBD1 (5 bases). Germline-derived CDR1 and CDR2 are SGDLS and YYNGEE. Trimming removed 3 bases at V and 1 base at J, with 16 bases between. The CDR3 runs 16 residues. The CDR3 bases are TGTGCCAGCAGCGCCCGGGACGACCTAAAGAACACTGAAGCTTTCTTT. Protein product: CASSARDDLKNTEAFF. Together with reference TRBV9 and TRBJ1-1, the CDR3 gives the full variable domain: DSGVTQTPKHLITATGQRVTLRCSPRSGDLSVYWYQQSLDQGLQFLIQYYNGEERAKGNILERFSAQQFPDLHSELNLSSLELGDSALYFCASSARDDLKNTEAFFGQGTRLTVV.

This chain joins TRBV6-6 and TRBJ2-7; D tentatively reads TRBD1 or TRBD2 (5 bases each). Germline V gene lookup returns CDR1 MNHNY and CDR2 SVGAGI (reference sequence). Trimming removed 7 bases from V and 0 bases from J, with 7 bases in between. The CDR3 is made up of 12 amino acids. The CDR3 loop is CASNGGSYEQYF. The CDR3 DNA follows: TGTGCCAGCAATGGGGGCTCCTACGAGCAGTACTTC.

The chain links TRBV5-1 to TRBJ1-4; 7 nucleotides align to TRBD1. The CDR3 loop spans 17 amino acids. From germline, CDR1 is SGHRS and CDR2 YFSETQ. V lost 0 bases, J lost 0 bases, and 5 bases stayed unmatched. CDR3 amino acids: CASSLGGQLPTNEKLFF. The DNA for the CDR3 is TGCGCCAGCAGCTTGGGGGGACAGCTTCCAACTAATGAAAAACTGTTTTTT.